The T cell receptor (beta chain) under discussion was sequenced for a study of T cells in Graves' hyperthyroidism and ophthalmopathy. The wider study: Peripheral blood was collected at initial diagnosis, before any treatment. Study outcomes and limitations: The model made its ophthalmopathy prediction, and onset followed a median approximately 7 months later. Most clonotypes expanded in the thyroid (above 0.001) were also present in blood.

Amplified TCR beta CDR3 regions derived from RNA transcripts. A first-round RT-PCR of the TCR CDR3 used the HTBI primer set. TCRdb recomputed calls from the multiplex PCR reads with MiXCR, one row per CDR3 protein. The table records hundreds of thousands of distinct CDR3 sequences, 35% of them present only once. Fresh peripheral blood, roughly 10 ml of it, supplied the PBMCs. This clonotype has just a few counts. Its antigen is unknown. V was shortened by 3 bases and J by 3 bases, with 17 bases between the two germline ends. This CDR3 is built from 16 residues. The origin of this receptor is a woman in her thirties or forties with Graves' hyperthyroidism. This chain links TRBV12-3 or TRBV12-4 with TRBJ1-1; no clear D gene. The specimen sequenced was blood. Here the CDR3 reads CASSFLPTPSDTEAFF. The CDR3 DNA reads as TGTGCCAGCAGTTTCCTTCCGACGCCTAGCGACACTGAAGCTTTCTTT.